The T cell receptor (beta chain) described here comes from a study of post-analysis software for immune sequencing data (dated by TCRdb to the mid-2010s). For the wider study: Relapsing-remitting, secondary progressive and progressive-relapsing multiple sclerosis were recorded as disease courses, and subtype annotation was lacking for some patients. A subset of samples was prepared in parallel using single-end sample barcoding, then pooled and co-amplified after Illumina adapter ligation. The patient repertoires were set against around eleven previously published healthy control repertoires from donors whose ages ranged from about 6 to 25 years. Results and caveats for the whole study, not just this receptor: Significantly higher frequencies in patients than in controls were found for several TRBV segments, including TRBV5-6, TRBV5-1 and TRBV20-1. Direct clustering with F measure revealed strong co-clustering of samples prepared in the same batch, which led to a batch-effect correction. Significantly lower normalized Chao1 diversity was found in multiple sclerosis patients than in controls, suggesting substantial peripheral T-cell clonal expansion. The control group was slightly older than the multiple sclerosis patient group.

To demonstrate the VDJtools post-analysis software, the study profiled TCR beta repertoires from the peripheral blood of about 13 young patients with multiple sclerosis. Multiple sclerosis patients were children and adolescents aged about 6 to 15 years. The library was built by means of PCR. TCRdb names Illumina HiSeq 2500 as the instrument used. To reduce PCR and sequencing biases, unique molecular identifiers were incorporated into the TCR beta cDNA libraries. Roughly 0.5 million cDNA molecules were obtained per 1 to 10 million input T cells, so each molecule approximated one T cell. Patient libraries were prepared and sequenced with the same protocol used for the earlier healthy control dataset. Samples belonging to the same batch were prepared together, multiplexed and sequenced on a shared HiSeq lane. On the authors' methods: MIGEC was used to process the raw barcoded reads, and molecular identifier groups with only a single read were discarded before consensus assembly and CDR3 extraction. Clonotype tables were post-analysed with VDJtools, and diversity was normalized by down-sampling all datasets to the smallest sample size. Repertoire overlap clustering matched CDR3 amino acid but not nucleotide sequences to correct batch-related cross-sample contamination. TCRdb ran its own pipeline on the public reads, namely fastp trimming at Q25 and MiXCR clone calling, and kept in-frame beta chains. Records with the same CDR3 protein are collapsed into one entry carrying the most frequent genes and DNA. Clone size and V and J calls follow TCRdb, not the original study. Within this sample are under 900,000 distinct CDR3 sequences, with approximately 57% of them counted one time only. The leading ten clones occupy 4% to 5.5% of the sample.

According to the germline V gene (reference sequence), CDR1 reads MNHNY and CDR2 reads SVGAGI. The CDR3 numbers 14 residues from cysteine through phenylalanine. CDR3 DNA is the only sequence kept; it has 42 bases, read in frame from the first base. Comment on this clonotype: The clone's antigen remains unknown. One junction end disagrees with the germline gene, perhaps due to a read error.

The source is a girl aged 5-17 years with multiple sclerosis. What was sequenced was blood. The V and J genes are TRBV6-6 and TRBJ1-5, with the D gene not confidently named. The nucleotide sequence is given as TGTGTCAGCAGGAATACATGGAGCAATCAGCCCCAGCATTTT. Its amino acids are CVSRNTWSNQPQHF.